The entry below describes one TCR beta chain. The data were taken from a study of T cells in Graves' hyperthyroidism and ophthalmopathy. The CDR3 runs 15 residues. Germline V CDR1 and CDR2: ENHRY, SYGVKD. V shed 6 bases, J shed 4 bases, and the junction held 10 bases outside the gene matches. Amplified TCR beta CDR3 regions derived from RNA transcripts. Primed by the HTBI set, a first-round RT-PCR was run on the TCR CDR3. TCRdb re-analysed the multiplex PCR reads in MiXCR, keeping a single row per CDR3 protein. The data contain fewer than 350,000 distinct CDR3 sequences, around 20% of them seen just once; the ten biggest clones take up just under 40%.

The J gene is TRBJ2-5, the V gene TRBV10-3; TRBD2 agrees at 8 bases. The TCR comes from a middle-aged man with Graves' ophthalmopathy. Source material: blood. The CDR3 DNA sequence: TGTGCCATCAGCTCCTCCGGGGGGGGGCGAGAGACCCAGTACTTC. Translation gives CAISSSGGGRETQYF.